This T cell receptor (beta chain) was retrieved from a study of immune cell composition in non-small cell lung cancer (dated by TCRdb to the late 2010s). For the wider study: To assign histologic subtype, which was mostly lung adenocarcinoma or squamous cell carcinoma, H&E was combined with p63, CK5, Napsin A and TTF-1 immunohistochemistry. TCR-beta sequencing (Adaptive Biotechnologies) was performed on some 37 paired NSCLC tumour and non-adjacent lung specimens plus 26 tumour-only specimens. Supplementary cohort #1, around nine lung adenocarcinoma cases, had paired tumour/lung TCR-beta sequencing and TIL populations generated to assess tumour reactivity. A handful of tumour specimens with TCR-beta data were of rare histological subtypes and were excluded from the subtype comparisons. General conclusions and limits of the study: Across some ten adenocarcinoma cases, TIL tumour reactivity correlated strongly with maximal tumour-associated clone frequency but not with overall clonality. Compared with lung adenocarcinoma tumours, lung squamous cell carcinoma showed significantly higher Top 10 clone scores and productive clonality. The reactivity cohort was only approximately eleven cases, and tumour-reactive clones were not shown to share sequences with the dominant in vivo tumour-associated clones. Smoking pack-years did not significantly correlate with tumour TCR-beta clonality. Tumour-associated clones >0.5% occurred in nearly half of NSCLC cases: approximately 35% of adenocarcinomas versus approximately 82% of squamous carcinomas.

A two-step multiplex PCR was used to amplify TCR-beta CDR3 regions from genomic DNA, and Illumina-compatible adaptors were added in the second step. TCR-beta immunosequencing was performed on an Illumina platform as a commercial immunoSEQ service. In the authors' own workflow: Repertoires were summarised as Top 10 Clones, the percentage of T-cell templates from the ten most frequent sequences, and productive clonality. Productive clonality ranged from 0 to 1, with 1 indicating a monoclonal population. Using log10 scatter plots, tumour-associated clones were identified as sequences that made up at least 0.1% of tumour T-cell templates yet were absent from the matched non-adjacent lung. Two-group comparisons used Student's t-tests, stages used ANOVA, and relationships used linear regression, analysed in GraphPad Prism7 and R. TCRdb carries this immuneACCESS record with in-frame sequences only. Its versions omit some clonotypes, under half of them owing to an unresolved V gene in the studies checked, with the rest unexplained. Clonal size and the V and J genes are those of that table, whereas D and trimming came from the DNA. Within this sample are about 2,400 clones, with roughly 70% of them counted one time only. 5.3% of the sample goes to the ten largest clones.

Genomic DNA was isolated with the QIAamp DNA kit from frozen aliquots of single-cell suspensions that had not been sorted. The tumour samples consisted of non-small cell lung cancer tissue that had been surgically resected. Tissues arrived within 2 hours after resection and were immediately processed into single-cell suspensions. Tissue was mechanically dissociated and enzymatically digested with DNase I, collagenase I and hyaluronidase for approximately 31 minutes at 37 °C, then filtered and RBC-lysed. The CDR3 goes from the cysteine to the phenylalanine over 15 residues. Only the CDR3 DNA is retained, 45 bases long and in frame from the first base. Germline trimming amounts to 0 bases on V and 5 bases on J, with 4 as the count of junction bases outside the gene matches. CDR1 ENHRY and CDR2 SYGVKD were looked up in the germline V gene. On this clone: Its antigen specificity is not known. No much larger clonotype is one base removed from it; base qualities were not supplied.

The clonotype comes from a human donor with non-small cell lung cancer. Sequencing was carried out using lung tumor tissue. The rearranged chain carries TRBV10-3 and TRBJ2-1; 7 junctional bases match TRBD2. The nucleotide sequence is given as TGTGCCATCAGTGAGTCCGGGCTAGCGGACAATGAGCAGTTCTTC. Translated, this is CAISESGLADNEQFF.